Shown below are 22 T cell receptor beta chains from a single sample sequenced in a study of T cell changes during pregnancy in multiple sclerosis. This table comes from immunoSEQ multiplex PCR, and its TCRdb copy is limited to in-frame clones, with some not included. The sample shows about 53,000 clones, 90% of them seen only once. The sample here was CD8+ T cells from peripheral blood mononuclear cells, taken before pregnancy. These receptor sequences come from a female donor with multiple sclerosis, enrolled in a pregnancy study.

The chain is built from TRBV7-3 and TRBJ2-2; TRBD1 matches at 9 bases. CDR1 SGHTA and CDR2 FQGTGA come from the germline V gene. The V segment lost 3 bases and the J segment 5 bases; nucleotides outside the gene matches: 4. The CDR3 runs to 15 residues. CDR3 DNA: TGTGCCAGCAGCTTTACAGGGGGCGGAACCGGGGAGCTGTTTTTT. Translation gives CASSFTGGGTGELFF.

The chain employs TRBV12-5 and TRBJ1-3; D perhaps matches TRBD1 (5 bases). Trimming cost V 5 bases and J 0 bases, with 11 bases left between them. The CDR3 spans 15 residues. CDR1 and CDR2 from the germline V gene are LGHNT and FRNRAP. CDR3 sequence (DNA): TGTGCTAGTGGTGGGGACTTTTTCTCTGGAAACACCATATATTTT. It codes for CASGGDFFSGNTIYF.

This clone was seen only once. The J gene is TRBJ1-4, the V gene TRBV19; 8 bases are a match to TRBD1. The CDR3 has 14 amino acids. Germline-derived CDR1 and CDR2 are LNHDA and SQIVND (reference sequence). After removal of 7 bases from V and 8 bases from J, the junction contained 9 bases not matched to a gene. CDR3: CASIPGTGGEKLFF. In nucleotides, the CDR3 is TGTGCCAGTATCCCCGGGACAGGAGGAGAAAAACTGTTTTTT.

The chain combines TRBV4-1 with TRBJ2-7; D uncertain. The CDR3 loop spans 12 amino acids. The V end was cut by 2 bases, the J end by 3 bases, with 5 bases between. The germline V gene encodes CDR1 MGHRA and CDR2 YSYEKL. CDR3 coding DNA: TGCGCCAGCAGCCAATCCGGCTACGAGCAGTACTTC. Translation: CASSQSGYEQYF.

V usage is TRBV5-4 and J usage is TRBJ2-3, with D tentatively TRBD1 (6 bases). Germline V gene data show CDR1 as SGHNT and CDR2 as YYREEE (reference sequence). Trimming removed 2 bases at V and 2 bases at J, with 9 bases between. The CDR3 has 14 residues. The CDR3 coding sequence is TGTGCCAGCAGCTTACAGGGTGTCACAGATACGCAGTATTTT. It translates to CASSLQGVTDTQYF.

The chain uses TRBV4-3 and TRBJ2-5; maybe TRBD2 (6 bases). The CDR3 has 13 amino acids. The V gene's germline CDR1 is LGHNA and CDR2 YSLEER. The ends were cut back, 1 base at V and 5 bases at J, with 8 bases in the middle. CDR3: CASSQGRGETQYF. CDR3 bases: TGCGCCAGCAGCCAAGGACGGGGGGAGACCCAGTACTTC.

The chain couples TRBV5-5 to TRBJ1-1, with 7 bases identical to TRBD1. The CDR3 extends over 14 amino acids. Germline V lookup: CDR1 SGHKS, CDR2 YYEKEE (reference sequence). Trimming cost V 3 bases and J 1 base; bases outside gene matches: 3. The CDR3 reads CASSWDSGNTEAFF. In nucleotides, the CDR3 is TGTGCCAGCAGCTGGGACAGTGGGAACACTGAAGCTTTCTTT. Together with reference TRBV5-5 and TRBJ1-1, the CDR3 gives the full variable domain: DAGVTQSPTHLIKTRGQQVTLRCSPISGHKSVSWYQQVLGQGPQFIFQYYEKEERGRGNFPDRFSARQFPNYSSELNVNALLLGDSALYLCASSWDSGNTEAFFGQGTRLTVV.

The chain links TRBV29-1 to TRBJ2-3, with TRBD1 identical over 9 bases. CDR1 is SQVTM, CDR2 ANQGSEA, per germline. The length of the CDR3 is 13 residues. Germline trimming cut 6 bases from V and 5 bases from J; bases unmatched to any gene: 6. The CDR3 nucleotides read TGCAGCGTGGGGACAGGGACAGGAGATACGCAGTATTTT. It translates to CSVGTGTGDTQYF.

This chain connects TRBV4-3 to TRBJ2-7, with D perhaps matching TRBD1 (6 bases). The CDR3 spans 14 residues. Germline V gene sequence: CDR1 LGHNA, CDR2 YSLEER. Trimming pared 3 bases from V and 3 bases from J, leaving 12 bases between. This CDR3 is CASSHSSTGYEQYF. The CDR3 nucleotides are TGCGCCAGCAGCCACAGCTCGACAGGCTACGAGCAGTACTTC.

This rearrangement joins TRBV7-2 to TRBJ1-2; 8 nucleotides agree with TRBD1. V was clipped by 8 bases and J by 7 bases; unmatched bases: 6. Germline CDR1 and CDR2: SGHTA and FQGNSA. The CDR3 runs to 12 residues. DNA of the CDR3: TGTGCCAGCCTGACAGGGGAAGGTGGCTACACCTTC. Its protein is CASLTGEGGYTF.

The V gene is TRBV19, the J gene TRBJ1-1; unclear D gene. Per germline, CDR1 LNHDA and CDR2 SQIVND (reference sequence). This CDR3 has 12 residues. The V gene lost 6 bases and the J gene lost 5 bases, with 10 bases spanning the gap. CDR3 nucleotide sequence: TGTGCCAGTAGCCTCCCGGGGACTGAAGCTTTCTTT. Its translation is CASSLPGTEAFF.

The CDR3 is CAILGTLGYTF. DNA for the CDR3: TGTGCCATCCTCGGGACTCTTGGCTACACCTTC. The chain combines TRBV10-3 with TRBJ1-2, with a tentative D call TRBD1 (5 bases). Germline-derived CDR1 and CDR2 are ENHRY and SYGVKD. The CDR3 is made up of 11 amino acids. The V end was cut by 8 bases, the J end by 7 bases, with 11 bases between.

Written as DNA, the CDR3 is TGTGCCAGCAGCCGTCTCGGAGGGGCTGGAAACACCATATATTTT. Translation gives CASSRLGGAGNTIYF. V usage is TRBV7-6 and J usage is TRBJ1-3; D might be TRBD1 (5 bases). Germline assignment: CDR1 SGHVS and CDR2 FNYEAQ. CDR3 length: 15 amino acids. V was clipped by 5 bases and J by 2 bases, with 13 bases between them.

The chain carries TRBV11-2 and TRBJ2-7, with 7 nucleotides matching TRBD1. The ends lost 1 base at V and 3 bases at J; junction bases unmatched: 6. The CDR3 sequence is 15 residues long. CDR1 is SGHAT, CDR2 FQNNGV, per germline. CDR3 nucleotides: TGTGCCAGCAGCTTAGTCGAGGGGGCGGGCTACGAGCAGTACTTC. Translating it yields CASSLVEGAGYEQYF.

The rearrangement uses TRBV19 and TRBJ2-2; 8 bases are a match to TRBD2. Losses at the gene ends were 9 bases for V and 4 bases for J; bases not matched to a gene: 10. The CDR3 is 15 amino acids. The germline V gene encodes CDR1 LNHDA and CDR2 SQIVND (reference sequence). The CDR3 nucleotides read TGTGCCAGCATGCCGGGGGGGGCCCTCACCGGGGAGCTGTTTTTT. It encodes CASMPGGALTGELFF.

The chain combines TRBV6-1 with TRBJ1-1; D not certain. CDR1 and CDR2 from the germline V gene are MNHNS and SASEGT. V lost 3 bases, J lost 10 bases, and 27 bases lay in between. This CDR3 has 17 residues. The CDR3 nucleotides read TGTGCCAGCAGTGATCCCCCACTATTAATTGTGGGAGAGTTAGCTTTCTTT. This sequence encodes CASSDPPLLIVGELAFF.

Only one count was recorded for this clone. This chain uses TRBV27 with TRBJ2-3, with TRBD2 matching 9 bases. Germline V gene data show CDR1 as MNHEY and CDR2 as SMNVEV (reference sequence). The ends lost 6 bases at V and 3 bases at J; junction bases unmatched: 10. CDR3 length equals 16 residues. CDR3 bases: TGTGCCAGCAGAAAGCCGATAGCGGGGGTTACAGATACGCAGTATTTT. Translating it yields CASRKPIAGVTDTQYF.

The J gene is TRBJ1-2, the V gene TRBV9; TRBD1 matches 7 bases. Germline loops: CDR1 SGDLS, CDR2 YYNGEE. The CDR3 runs 15 residues. Unmatched junction bases numbered 6, after V lost 4 bases and J lost 0 bases. This chain's CDR3 is CASSPYRGTNYGYTF. The CDR3 nucleotides read TGTGCCAGCAGCCCGTACAGGGGTACTAACTATGGCTACACCTTC.

The J gene is TRBJ2-5, the V gene TRBV9; 8 nucleotides match TRBD1. Per the germline V gene, CDR1 is SGDLS and CDR2 is YYNGEE. The CDR3 spans 16 residues. Germline trimming cut 4 bases from V and 5 bases from J; bases unmatched to any gene: 13. CDR3 amino acids: CASSTNRQGFRETQYF. In DNA form, the CDR3 reads TGTGCCAGCAGCACCAACCGACAGGGGTTTCGGGAGACCCAGTACTTC.

V is TRBV18 and J is TRBJ2-2, with D maybe TRBD2 (6 bases). The V gene's germline CDR1 is KGHSH and CDR2 LQKENI. V gave up 6 bases and J gave up 3 bases, with 23 bases separating them. The length of the CDR3 is 18 residues. The CDR3 nucleotides read TGTGCCAGCTCCGCACTTTGGGACTCCCCCCTGGACACCGGGGAGCTGTTTTTT. The encoded protein is CASSALWDSPLDTGELFF.

The chain recombines TRBV4-3 with TRBJ1-5, with 11 bases aligning to TRBD1. V lost 1 base, J lost 6 bases, and 2 bases stayed unmatched. The germline CDR1 and CDR2 sequences are LGHNA and YSLEER. The CDR3 contains 15 residues. CDR3 sequence: CASSQGTGGFQPQHF. CDR3 nucleotides: TGCGCCAGCAGCCAAGGGACAGGGGGCTTTCAGCCCCAGCATTTT.

V is TRBV6-4 and J is TRBJ1-1, with D unclear. The CDR3 loop spans 13 amino acids. Germline lookup yields CDR1 MRHNA and CDR2 SNTAGT. V dropped 0 bases and J dropped 5 bases, with 7 bases sitting between them. The chain's CDR3 is CASSDSFGTEAFF. In DNA form, the CDR3 reads TGTGCCAGCAGTGACTCATTCGGGACTGAAGCTTTCTTT.